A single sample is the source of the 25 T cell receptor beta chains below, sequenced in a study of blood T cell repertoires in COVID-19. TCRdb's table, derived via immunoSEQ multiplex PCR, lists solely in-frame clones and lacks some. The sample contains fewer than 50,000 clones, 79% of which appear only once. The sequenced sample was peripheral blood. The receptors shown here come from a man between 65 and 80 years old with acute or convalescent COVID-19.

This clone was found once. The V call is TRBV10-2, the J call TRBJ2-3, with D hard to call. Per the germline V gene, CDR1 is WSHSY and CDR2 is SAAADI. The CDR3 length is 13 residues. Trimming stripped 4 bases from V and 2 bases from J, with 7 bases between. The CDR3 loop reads CASSASATDTQYF. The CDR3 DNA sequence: TGCGCCAGCAGTGCGTCAGCCACAGATACGCAGTATTTT.

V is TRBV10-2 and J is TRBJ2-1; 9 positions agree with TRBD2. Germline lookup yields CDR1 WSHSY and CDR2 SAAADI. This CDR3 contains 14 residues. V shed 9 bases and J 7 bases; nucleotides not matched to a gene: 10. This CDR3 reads CASGGGGARNEQFF. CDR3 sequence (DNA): TGCGCCAGTGGGGGCGGGGGGGCCAGAAATGAGCAGTTCTTC.

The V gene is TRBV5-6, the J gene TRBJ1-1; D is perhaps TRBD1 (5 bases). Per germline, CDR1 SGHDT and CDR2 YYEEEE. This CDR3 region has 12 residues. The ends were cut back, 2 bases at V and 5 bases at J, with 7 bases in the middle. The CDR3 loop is CASSFYRTEAFF. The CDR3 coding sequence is TGTGCCAGCAGCTTCTACAGGACTGAAGCTTTCTTT.

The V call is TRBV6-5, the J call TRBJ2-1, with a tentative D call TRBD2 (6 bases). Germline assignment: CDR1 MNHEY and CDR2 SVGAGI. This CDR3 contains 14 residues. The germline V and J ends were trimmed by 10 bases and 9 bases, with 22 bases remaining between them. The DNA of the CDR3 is TGTGCCACTTCCTTGTGGGAGGAAGAGAGTGAGCAGTTCTTC. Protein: CATSLWEEESEQFF.

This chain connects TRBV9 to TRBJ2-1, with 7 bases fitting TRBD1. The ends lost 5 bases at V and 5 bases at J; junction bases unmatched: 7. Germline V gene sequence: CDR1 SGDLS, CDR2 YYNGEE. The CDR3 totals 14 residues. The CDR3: CASSVRDSNNEQFF. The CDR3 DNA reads TGTGCCAGCAGTGTAAGGGACAGTAACAATGAGCAGTTCTTC.

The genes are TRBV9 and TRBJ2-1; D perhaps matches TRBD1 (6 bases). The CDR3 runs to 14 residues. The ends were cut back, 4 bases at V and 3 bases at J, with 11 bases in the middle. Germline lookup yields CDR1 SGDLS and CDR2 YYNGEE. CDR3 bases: TGTGCCAGCAGCCCCCGGACAGACTACAATGAGCAGTTCTTC. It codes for CASSPRTDYNEQFF.

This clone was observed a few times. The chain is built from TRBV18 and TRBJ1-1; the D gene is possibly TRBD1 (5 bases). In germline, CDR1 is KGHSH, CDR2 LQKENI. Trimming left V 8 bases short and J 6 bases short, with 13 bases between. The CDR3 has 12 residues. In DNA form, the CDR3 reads TGTGCCAGCCGGGGGAGCACAGCTGAAGCTTTCTTT. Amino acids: CASRGSTAEAFF.

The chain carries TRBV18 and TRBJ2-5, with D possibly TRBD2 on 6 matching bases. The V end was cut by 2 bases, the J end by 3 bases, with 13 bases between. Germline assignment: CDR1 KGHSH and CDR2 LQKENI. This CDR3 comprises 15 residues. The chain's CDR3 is CASSPYTSPEETQYF. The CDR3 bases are TGTGCCAGCTCACCATACACTAGCCCAGAAGAGACCCAGTACTTC.

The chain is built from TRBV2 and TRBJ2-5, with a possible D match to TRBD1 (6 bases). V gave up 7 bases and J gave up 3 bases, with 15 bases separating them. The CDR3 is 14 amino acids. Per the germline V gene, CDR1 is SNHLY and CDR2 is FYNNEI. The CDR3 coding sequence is TGTGCCAGCAAACCCAGCCCAGGGGAAGAGACCCAGTACTTC. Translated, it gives CASKPSPGEETQYF.

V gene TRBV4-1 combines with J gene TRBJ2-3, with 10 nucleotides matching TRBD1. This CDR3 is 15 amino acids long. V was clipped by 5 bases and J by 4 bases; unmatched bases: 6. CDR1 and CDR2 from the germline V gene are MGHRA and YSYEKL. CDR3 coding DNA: TGCGCCAGCAGCTTTGGACAGGGGGATGCAGATACGCAGTATTTT. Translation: CASSFGQGDADTQYF.

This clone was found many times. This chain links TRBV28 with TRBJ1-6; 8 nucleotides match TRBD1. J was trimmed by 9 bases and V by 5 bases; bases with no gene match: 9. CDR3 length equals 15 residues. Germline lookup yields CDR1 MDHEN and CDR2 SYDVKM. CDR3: CASSDSGGVSSPLHF. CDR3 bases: TGTGCCAGCAGTGACTCAGGGGGCGTTAGTTCACCCCTCCACTTT.

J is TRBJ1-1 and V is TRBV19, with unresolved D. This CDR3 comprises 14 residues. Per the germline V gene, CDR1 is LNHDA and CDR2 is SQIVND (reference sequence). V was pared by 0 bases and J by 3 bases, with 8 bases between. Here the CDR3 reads CASSIDWQYTEAFF. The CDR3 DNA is TGTGCCAGTAGTATAGATTGGCAGTACACTGAAGCTTTCTTT.

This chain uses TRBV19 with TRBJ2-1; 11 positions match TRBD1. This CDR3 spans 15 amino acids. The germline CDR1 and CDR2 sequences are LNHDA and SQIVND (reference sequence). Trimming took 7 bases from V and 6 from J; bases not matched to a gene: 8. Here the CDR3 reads CASTSTGQGGNEQFF. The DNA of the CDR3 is TGTGCCAGTACCTCAACGGGACAGGGGGGCAATGAGCAGTTCTTC.

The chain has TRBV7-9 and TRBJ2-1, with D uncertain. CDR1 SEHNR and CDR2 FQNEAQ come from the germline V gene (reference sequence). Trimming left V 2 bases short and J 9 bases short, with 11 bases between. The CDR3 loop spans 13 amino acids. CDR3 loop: CASSLISGGEQFF. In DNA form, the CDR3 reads TGTGCCAGCAGCTTAATTAGTGGTGGTGAGCAGTTCTTC.

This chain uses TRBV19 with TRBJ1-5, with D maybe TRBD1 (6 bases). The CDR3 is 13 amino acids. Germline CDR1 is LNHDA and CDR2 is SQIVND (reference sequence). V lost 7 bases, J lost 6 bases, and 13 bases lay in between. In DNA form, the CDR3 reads TGTGCCAGTACCCGCGCCAGGGGTCAGCCCCAGCATTTT. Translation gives CASTRARGQPQHF.

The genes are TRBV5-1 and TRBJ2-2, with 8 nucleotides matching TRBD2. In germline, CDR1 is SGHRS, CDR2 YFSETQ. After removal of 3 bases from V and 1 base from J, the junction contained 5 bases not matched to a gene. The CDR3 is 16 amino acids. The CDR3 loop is CASSSTGGRNTGELFF. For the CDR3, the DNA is TGCGCCAGCAGCTCGACGGGGGGGCGGAACACCGGGGAGCTGTTTTTT.

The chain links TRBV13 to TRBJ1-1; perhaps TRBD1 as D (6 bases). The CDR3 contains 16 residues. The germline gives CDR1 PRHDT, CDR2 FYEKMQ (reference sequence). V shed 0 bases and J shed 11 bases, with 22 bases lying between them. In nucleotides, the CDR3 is TGTGCCAGCAGCTTAGGCATTAAAGGGGGGGACGGTGGGGCTTTCTTT. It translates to CASSLGIKGGDGGAFF.

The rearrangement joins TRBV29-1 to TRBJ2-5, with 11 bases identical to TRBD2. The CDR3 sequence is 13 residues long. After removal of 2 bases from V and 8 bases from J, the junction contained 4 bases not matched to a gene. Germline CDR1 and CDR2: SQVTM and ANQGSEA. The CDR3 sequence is CSVESTSGSTQYF. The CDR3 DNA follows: TGCAGCGTTGAATCTACTAGCGGGAGTACCCAGTACTTC.

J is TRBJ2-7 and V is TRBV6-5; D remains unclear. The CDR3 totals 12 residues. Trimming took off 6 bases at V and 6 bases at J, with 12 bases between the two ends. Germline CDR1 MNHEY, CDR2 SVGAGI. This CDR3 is CASSPRTGEQYF. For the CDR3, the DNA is TGTGCCAGCAGCCCCCGAACGGGCGAGCAGTACTTC.

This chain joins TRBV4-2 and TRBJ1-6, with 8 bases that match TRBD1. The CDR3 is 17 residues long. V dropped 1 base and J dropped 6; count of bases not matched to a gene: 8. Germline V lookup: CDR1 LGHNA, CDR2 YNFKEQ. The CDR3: CASSQGSGGWGNSPLHF. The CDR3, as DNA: TGTGCCAGCAGCCAAGGCTCAGGGGGCTGGGGTAATTCACCCCTCCACTTT.

The CDR3 nucleotides read TGTGCCAGCAGCCCGCGCTGGGACAGGGGATTAAACGCTTTCTTT. It encodes CASSPRWDRGLNAFF. The chain carries TRBV11-3 and TRBJ1-1; 10 positions match TRBD1. V shed 5 bases and J 11 bases; nucleotides not matched to a gene: 14. Germline values: CDR1 SGHNT, CDR2 YENEEA. The CDR3 covers 15 residues.

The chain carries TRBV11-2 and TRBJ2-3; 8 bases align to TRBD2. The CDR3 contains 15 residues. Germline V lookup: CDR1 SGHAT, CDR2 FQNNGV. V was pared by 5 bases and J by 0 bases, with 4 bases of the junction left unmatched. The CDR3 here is CASSPTSVSTDTQYF. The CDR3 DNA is TGTGCCAGCAGCCCGACTAGCGTTAGCACAGATACGCAGTATTTT.

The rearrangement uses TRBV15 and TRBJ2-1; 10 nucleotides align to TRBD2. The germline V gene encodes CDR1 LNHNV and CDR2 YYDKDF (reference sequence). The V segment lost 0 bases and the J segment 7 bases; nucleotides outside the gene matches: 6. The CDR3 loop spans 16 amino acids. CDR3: CATSREISSGRNEQFF. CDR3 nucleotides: TGTGCCACCAGCAGAGAAATAAGTAGCGGGAGGAATGAGCAGTTCTTC.

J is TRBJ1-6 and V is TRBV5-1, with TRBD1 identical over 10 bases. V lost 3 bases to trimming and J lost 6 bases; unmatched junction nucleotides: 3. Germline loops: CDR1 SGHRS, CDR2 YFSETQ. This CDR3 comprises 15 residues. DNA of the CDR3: TGCGCCAGCAGCTGGGGACAGGGGATTAATTCACCCCTCCACTTT. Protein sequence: CASSWGQGINSPLHF. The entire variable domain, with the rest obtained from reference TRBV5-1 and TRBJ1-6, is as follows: KAGVTQTPRYLIKTRGQQVTLSCSPISGHRSVSWYQQTPGQGLQFLFEYFSETQRNKGNFPGRFSGRQFSNSRSEMNVSTLELGDSALYLCASSWGQGINSPLHFGNGTRLTVT.

This CDR3 reads CASTPLQYQETQYF. CDR3 DNA: TGTGCCAGCACCCCATTGCAGTACCAAGAGACCCAGTACTTC. The V call is TRBV5-8, the J call TRBJ2-5; unclear D gene. CDR1 and CDR2 from the germline V gene are SGHTS and YDEGEE. This CDR3 has 14 residues. Between the trimmed V and J ends, which lost 6 bases and 0 bases, there was a span of 12 bases.